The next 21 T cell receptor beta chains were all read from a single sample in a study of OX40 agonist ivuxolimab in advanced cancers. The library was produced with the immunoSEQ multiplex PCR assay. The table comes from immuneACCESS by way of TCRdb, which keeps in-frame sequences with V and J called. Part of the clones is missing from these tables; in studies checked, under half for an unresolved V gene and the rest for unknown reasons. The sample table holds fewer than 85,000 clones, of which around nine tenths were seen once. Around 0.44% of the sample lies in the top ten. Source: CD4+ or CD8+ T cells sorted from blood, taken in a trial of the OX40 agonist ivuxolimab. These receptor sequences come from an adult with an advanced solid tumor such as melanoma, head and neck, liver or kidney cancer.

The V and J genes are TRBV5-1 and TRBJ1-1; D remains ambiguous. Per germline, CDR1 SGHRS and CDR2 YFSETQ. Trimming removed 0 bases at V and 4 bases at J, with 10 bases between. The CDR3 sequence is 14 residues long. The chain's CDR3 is CASSLGPTGTEAFF. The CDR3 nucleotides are TGCGCCAGCAGCTTGGGTCCTACGGGCACTGAAGCTTTCTTT.

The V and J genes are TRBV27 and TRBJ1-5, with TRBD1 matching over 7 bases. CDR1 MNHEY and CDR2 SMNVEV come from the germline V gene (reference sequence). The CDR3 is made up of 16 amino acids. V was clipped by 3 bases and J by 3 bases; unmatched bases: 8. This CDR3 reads CASSFFQGVDNQPQHF. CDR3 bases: TGTGCCAGCAGTTTTTTCCAGGGGGTAGACAATCAGCCCCAGCATTTT.

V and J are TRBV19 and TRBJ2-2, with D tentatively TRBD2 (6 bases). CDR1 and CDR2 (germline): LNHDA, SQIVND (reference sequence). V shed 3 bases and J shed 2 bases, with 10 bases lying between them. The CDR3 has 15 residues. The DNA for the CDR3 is TGTGCCAGTAGTATTGTCGGGGGTAACACCGGGGAGCTGTTTTTT. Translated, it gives CASSIVGGNTGELFF. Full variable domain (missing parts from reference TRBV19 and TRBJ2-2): DGGITQSPKYLFRKEGQNVTLSCEQNLNHDAMYWYRQDPGQGLRLIYYSQIVNDFQKGDIAEGYSVSREKKESFPLTVTSAQKNPTAFYLCASSIVGGNTGELFFGEGSRLTVL.

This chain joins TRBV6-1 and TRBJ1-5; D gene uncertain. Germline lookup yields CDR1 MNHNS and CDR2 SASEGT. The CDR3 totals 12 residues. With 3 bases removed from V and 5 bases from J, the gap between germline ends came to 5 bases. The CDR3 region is CASSDSYQPQHF. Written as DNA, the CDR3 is TGTGCCAGCAGTGACAGTTATCAGCCCCAGCATTTT.

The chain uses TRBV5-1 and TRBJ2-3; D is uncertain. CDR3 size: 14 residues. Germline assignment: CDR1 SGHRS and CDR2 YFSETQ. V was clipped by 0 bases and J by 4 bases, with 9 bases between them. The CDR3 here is CASSLELVADTQYF. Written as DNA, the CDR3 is TGCGCCAGCAGCTTGGAGCTAGTAGCAGATACGCAGTATTTT. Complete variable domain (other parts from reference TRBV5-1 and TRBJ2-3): KAGVTQTPRYLIKTRGQQVTLSCSPISGHRSVSWYQQTPGQGLQFLFEYFSETQRNKGNFPGRFSGRQFSNSRSEMNVSTLELGDSALYLCASSLELVADTQYFGPGTRLTVL.

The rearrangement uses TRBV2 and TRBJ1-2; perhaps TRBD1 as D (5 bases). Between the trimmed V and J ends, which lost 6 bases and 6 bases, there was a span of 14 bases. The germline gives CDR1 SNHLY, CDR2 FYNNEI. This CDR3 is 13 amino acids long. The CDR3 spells CASRVQGRDGYTF. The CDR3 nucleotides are TGTGCCAGCAGGGTTCAGGGTAGGGATGGCTACACCTTC.

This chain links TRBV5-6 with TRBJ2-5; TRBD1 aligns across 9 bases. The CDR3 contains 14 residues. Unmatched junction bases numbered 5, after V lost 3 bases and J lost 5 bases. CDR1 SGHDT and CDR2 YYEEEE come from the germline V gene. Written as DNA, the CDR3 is TGTGCCAGCAGCTCATACAGGGGGCGGGAGACCCAGTACTTC. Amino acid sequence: CASSSYRGRETQYF.

The chain's CDR3 is CASSDPRTANTEAFF. CDR3 bases: TGTGCCAGCAGTGACCCTCGGACGGCAAACACTGAAGCTTTCTTT. The chain carries TRBV6-1 and TRBJ1-1; D is unresolved. The germline V and J ends were trimmed by 3 bases and 2 bases, with 13 bases remaining between them. The V gene's germline CDR1 is MNHNS and CDR2 SASEGT. This CDR3 is built from 15 residues.

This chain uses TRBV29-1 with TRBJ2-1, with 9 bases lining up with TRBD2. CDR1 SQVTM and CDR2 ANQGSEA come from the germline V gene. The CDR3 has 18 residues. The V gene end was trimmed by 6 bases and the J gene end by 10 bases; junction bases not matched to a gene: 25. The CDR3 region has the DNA TGCAGCGTGAGACTTTTGGCCCAGAGGGAGCGGGGGGCATGGGAGCAGTTCTTC. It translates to CSVRLLAQRERGAWEQFF.

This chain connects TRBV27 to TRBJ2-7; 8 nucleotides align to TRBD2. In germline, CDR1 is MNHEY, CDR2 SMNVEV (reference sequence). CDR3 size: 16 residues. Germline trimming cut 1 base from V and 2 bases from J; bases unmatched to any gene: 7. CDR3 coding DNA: TGTGCCAGCAGTTTATGGAGGACGGGACTAGCCTACGAGCAGTACTTC. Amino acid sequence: CASSLWRTGLAYEQYF.

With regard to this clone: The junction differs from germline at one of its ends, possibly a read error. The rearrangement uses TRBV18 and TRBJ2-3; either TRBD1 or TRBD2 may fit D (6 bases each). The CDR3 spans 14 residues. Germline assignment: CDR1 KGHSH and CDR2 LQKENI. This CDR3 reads CASSRGTSKDTQYF. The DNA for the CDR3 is TGTGCCAGCTCCCGCGGGACAAGCAAAGATACGCAGTATTTT.

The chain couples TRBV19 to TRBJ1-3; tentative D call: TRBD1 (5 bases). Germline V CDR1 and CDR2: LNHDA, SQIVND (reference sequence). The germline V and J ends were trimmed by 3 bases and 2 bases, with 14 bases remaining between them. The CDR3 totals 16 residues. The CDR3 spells CASSMMRGRAGNTIYF. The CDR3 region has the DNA TGTGCCAGTAGTATGATGAGGGGACGAGCTGGAAACACCATATATTTT.

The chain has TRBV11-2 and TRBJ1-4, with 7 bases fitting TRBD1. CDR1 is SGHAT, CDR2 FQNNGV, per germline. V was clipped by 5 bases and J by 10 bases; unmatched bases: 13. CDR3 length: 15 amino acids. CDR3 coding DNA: TGTGCCAGCAGCCCTGGGACAGCAGCTTACCGAAAACTGTTTTTT. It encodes CASSPGTAAYRKLFF.

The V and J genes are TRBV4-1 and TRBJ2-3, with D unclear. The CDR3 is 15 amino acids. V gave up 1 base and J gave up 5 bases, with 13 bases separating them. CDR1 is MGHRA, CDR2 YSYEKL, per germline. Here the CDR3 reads CASSQARSPGDTQYF. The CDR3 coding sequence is TGCGCCAGCAGCCAAGCCCGATCCCCTGGAGATACGCAGTATTTT.

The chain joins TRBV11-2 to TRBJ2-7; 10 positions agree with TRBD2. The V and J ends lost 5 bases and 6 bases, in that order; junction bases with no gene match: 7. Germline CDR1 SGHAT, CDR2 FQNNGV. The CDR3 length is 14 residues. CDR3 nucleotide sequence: TGTGCCAGCAGCCGAAGCGGGAGGGCCCCCGAGCAGTACTTC. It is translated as CASSRSGRAPEQYF.

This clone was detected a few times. DNA of the CDR3: TGTGCCAGCAGCTCCAGACAGGGGATTGAAGCTTTCTTT. It yields the protein CASSSRQGIEAFF. The chain employs TRBV11-3 and TRBJ1-1; 8 bases agree with TRBD1. Germline V CDR1 and CDR2: SGHNT, YENEEA. Unmatched junction bases numbered 5, after V lost 4 bases and J lost 7 bases. The CDR3 consists of 13 residues.

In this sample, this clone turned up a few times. DNA of the CDR3: TGTGCCAGCAGCTTAGACGGGGCCCCTAGGGACGTACCCTATGGCTACACCTTC. This codes for CASSLDGAPRDVPYGYTF. The chain carries TRBV11-3 and TRBJ1-2; a weak D match, TRBD1 (5 bases). V was clipped by 0 bases and J by 4 bases, with 21 bases between them. CDR1 SGHNT and CDR2 YENEEA come from the germline V gene. The CDR3 totals 18 residues. The full variable domain, in which reference TRBV11-3 and TRBJ1-2 provide the parts outside the CDR3, is EAGVVQSPRYKIIEKKQPVAFWCNPISGHNTLYWYLQNLGQGPELLIRYENEEAVDDSQLPKDRFSAERLKGVDSTLKIQPAELGDSAVYLCASSLDGAPRDVPYGYTFGSGTRLTVV.

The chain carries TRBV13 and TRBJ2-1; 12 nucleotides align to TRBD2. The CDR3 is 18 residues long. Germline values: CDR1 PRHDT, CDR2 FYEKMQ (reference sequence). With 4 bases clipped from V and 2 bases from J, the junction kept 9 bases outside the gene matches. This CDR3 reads CASSSLPGLAGAYNEQFF. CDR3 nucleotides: TGTGCCAGCAGCTCCCTACCGGGACTAGCGGGTGCCTACAATGAGCAGTTCTTC.

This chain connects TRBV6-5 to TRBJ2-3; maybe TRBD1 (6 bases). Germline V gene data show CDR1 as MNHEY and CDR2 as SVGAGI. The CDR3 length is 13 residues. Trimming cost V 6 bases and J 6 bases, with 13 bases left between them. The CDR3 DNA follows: TGTGCCAGCAGAGCCTCAGGGGAGGATACGCAGTATTTT. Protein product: CASRASGEDTQYF.

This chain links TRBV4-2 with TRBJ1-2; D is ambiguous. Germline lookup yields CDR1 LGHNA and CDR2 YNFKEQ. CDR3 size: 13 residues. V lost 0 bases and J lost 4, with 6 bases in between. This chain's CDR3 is CASSQDGAYGYTF. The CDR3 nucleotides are TGTGCCAGCAGCCAAGACGGAGCCTATGGCTACACCTTC.

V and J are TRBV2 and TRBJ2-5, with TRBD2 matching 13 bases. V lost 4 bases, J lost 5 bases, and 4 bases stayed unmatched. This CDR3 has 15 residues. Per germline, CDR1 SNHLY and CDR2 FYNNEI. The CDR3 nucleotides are TGTGCCAGCAGTGCGCGACTAGCGGGAGGCGAGACCCAGTACTTC. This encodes CASSARLAGGETQYF. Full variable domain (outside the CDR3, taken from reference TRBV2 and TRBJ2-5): EPEVTQTPSHQVTQMGQEVILRCVPISNHLYFYWYRQILGQKVEFLVSFYNNEISEKSEIFDDQFSVERPDGSNFTLKIRSTKLEDSAMYFCASSARLAGGETQYFGPGTRLLVL.